Listed below are T cell receptor beta chains from one sample, sequenced in a study of shared clonotypes between healthy human individuals. Profiled with immunoSEQ multiplex PCR; TCRdb holds only in-frame clones, not every one. The sample records approximately 1,000,000 clones, roughly 80% being singletons. Specimen: memory CD4+ T cells from PBMCs. Receptor source: a man aged 18-30 years in good health. Some clones in this sample may be carry-over from other donors' samples. CDR3s include the opening cysteine and the closing phenylalanine or tryptophan. A D gene is named only where the DNA matches it firmly. Rows may omit the clone size; those that give it use once, few, many or a size class.

>TRBD1|TRBV15|TRBJ1-1|few
CATSRRTGGSSATEAFF
TGTGCCACCAGCAGACGGACAGGGGGCTCATCGGCCACTGAAGCTTTCTTT
>-|TRBV6-1|TRBJ1-5|few
CASQNTGRDQPQHF
TGTGCCAGCCAAAACACAGGGAGGGATCAGCCCCAGCATTTT
>TRBD1|TRBV18|TRBJ2-1|few
CASSYRGLRYNEQFF
TGTGCCAGCTCATACAGGGGGCTTAGGTACAATGAGCAGTTCTTC
>-|TRBV27|TRBJ1-1|-
CASSSYRGNRPRVTAFF
TGTGCCAGCAGTTCGTATCGGGGCAACAGACCTAGAGTGACAGCTTTCTTT
>TRBD1|TRBV30|TRBJ2-5|-
CAWTTGGAETQYF
TGTGCCTGGACAACAGGGGGCGCGGAGACCCAGTACTTC
>-|TRBV19|TRBJ2-5|-
CATQGGLWETQYF
TGTGCCACCCAGGGGGGGTTATGGGAGACCCAGTACTTC
>TRBD1|TRBV4-1|TRBJ1-1|-
CASSQPTGGNTEAFF
TGCGCCAGCAGCCAACCTACAGGGGGAAACACTGAAGCTTTCTTT
>-|TRBV5-1|TRBJ2-1|-
CASSPGTGAYNEQFF
TGCGCCAGCAGCCCTGGGACTGGGGCATACAATGAGCAGTTCTTC
>-|TRBV19|TRBJ2-7|-
CASSPTQGHEQYF
TGTGCCAGTAGCCCCACTCAAGGGCACGAGCAGTACTTC
>-|TRBV18|TRBJ1-5|-
CASSPRQVQAVEPQHF
TGTGCCAGCTCACCTAGACAGGTGCAGGCGGTAGAGCCCCAGCATTTT
>-|TRBV6-5|TRBJ1-1|-
CASKEGSGSTEAFF
TGTGCCAGCAAAGAGGGGTCAGGGAGCACTGAAGCTTTCTTT
>TRBD1|TRBV5-4|TRBJ2-4|-
CASSSTGAPNIQYF
TGTGCCAGCAGCTCGACAGGGGCCCCTAACATTCAGTACTTC
>-|TRBV7-9|TRBJ1-2|-
CASSLPPEGYTF
TGTGCCAGCAGCTTACCGCCCGAAGGCTACACCTTC
>-|TRBV28|TRBJ1-2|-
CALRGRGYNYGYTF
TGTGCCCTCCGGGGGAGGGGCTATAACTATGGCTACACCTTC
>TRBD1|TRBV5-1|TRBJ2-5|-
CASSLGGQGFQETQYF
TGCGCCAGCAGCTTGGGGGGACAGGGATTTCAAGAGACCCAGTACTTC
>TRBD2|TRBV4-2|TRBJ2-1|-
CASSQVGTSGYNEQFF
TGTGCCAGCAGCCAAGTCGGGACTAGCGGGTACAATGAGCAGTTCTTC
>-|TRBV28|TRBJ2-7|-
CATGSPMTYEQYF
TGTGCCACCGGGTCCCCTATGACCTACGAGCAGTACTTC
>TRBD2|TRBV5-1|TRBJ2-1|-
CASSLGLATGSEQFF
TGCGCCAGCAGCCTAGGACTAGCAACGGGAAGTGAGCAGTTCTTC
>TRBD1|TRBV6-6|TRBJ1-4|once
CASSPMTGTGEEKLFF
TGTGCCAGCAGCCCCATGACCGGGACAGGGGAGGAAAAACTGTTTTTT
>-|TRBV27|TRBJ1-2|-
CASIYTHNYGYTF
TGTGCCAGCATTTACACGCATAACTATGGCTACACCTTC
>TRBD2|TRBV15|TRBJ2-2|-
CATSREASGGWAGELFF
TGTGCCACCAGCAGAGAGGCTAGCGGGGGTTGGGCCGGGGAGCTGTTTTTT
>-|TRBV5-4|TRBJ2-7|-
CASSSMTGASYEQYF
TGTGCCAGCAGCTCGATGACGGGGGCTTCCTACGAGCAGTACTTC
>-|TRBV6-6|TRBJ1-5|many
CASSYDSAPNQPQHF
TGTGCCAGCAGTTACGATTCGGCTCCTAATCAGCCCCAGCATTTT
>-|TRBV15|TRBJ1-1|-
CATSRARDFEAFF
TGTGCCACCAGCAGAGCCAGGGATTTTGAAGCTTTCTTT
>TRBD2|TRBV7-2|TRBJ2-1|-
CASSLLAGISYNEQFF
TGTGCCAGCAGCTTACTAGCGGGGATCTCCTACAATGAGCAGTTCTTC
>-|TRBV7-2|TRBJ2-5|-
CASSLGGAGETQYF
TGTGCCAGCAGCTTAGGGGGCGCGGGAGAGACCCAGTACTTC
>-|TRBV6-5|TRBJ1-1|few
CASHMNTEAFF
TGTGCCAGCCACATGAACACTGAAGCTTTCTTT
>TRBD2|TRBV5-1|TRBJ2-1|-
CASSGMTSGLNNEQFF
TGCGCCAGCAGCGGAATGACTAGCGGGCTGAACAATGAGCAGTTCTTC
>-|TRBV7-9|TRBJ2-1|-
CASSPRGQGNYNEQFF
TGTGCCAGCAGCCCCCGAGGGCAGGGAAACTACAATGAGCAGTTCTTC
>-|TRBV23-1|TRBJ1-2|-
CASSQSSTAPEPNYGYTF
TGCGCCAGCAGTCAATCGTCGACAGCTCCCGAACCTAACTATGGCTACACCTTC